The rows below give T cell receptor beta chains drawn from one sample of a study of shared clonotypes between healthy human individuals. The data were produced by immunoSEQ multiplex PCR, yet TCRdb's version contains in-frame clones alone and is incomplete. The sample records roughly 2.1 million clones, about 92% being singletons. The material sequenced was naive CD8+ T cells from PBMCs. All receptors derive from a man between 18 and 29 years old in good health. Some clones in this sample may be carry-over from other donors' samples. Each CDR3 is given with its conserved first and last residue.

length,V,CDR3
13,TRBV5-6,CASAFTRTDTQYF
16,TRBV7-9,CASSPGGGAGKNIQYF
15,TRBV18,CASSSKASGSYEQYF
15,TRBV13,CASSLGAGGGEKLFF
14,TRBV6-5,CASSYSAGAYGYTF
15,TRBV10-1,CASSEGLAGLYEQYF
14,TRBV27,CASSPGQGIVEQYF
14,TRBV28,CASSSWTGGYGYTF
16,TRBV5-1,CASSLAMREGPHEQYF
19,TRBV29-1,CSVQGATSGRARRGYEQYF
13,TRBV7-9,CASGSGVTDTQYF
16,TRBV28,CASTTPGPLAKNIQYF
15,TRBV9,CASSGSGRSYNEQFF
15,TRBV28,CASSLSTNFIDEQYF
16,TRBV19,CASSIAGGYSNQPQHF
15,TRBV7-8,CASSALQGFNQPQHF
15,TRBV6-1,CASSETWVAATEQYF
17,TRBV23-1,CASSQSGHPNAGNTIYF
16,TRBV5-6,CASSLVPGAEYTEAFF
14,TRBV9,CASTPGGISDTQYF
17,TRBV4-3,CASSPGQGAWETTEAFF
14,TRBV6-5,CASSSPALYNEQFF
17,TRBV5-1,CASSSFRSGSPPNEQFF